In this sample, the clone carrying this T cell receptor (beta chain) turned up a few times. What it binds is not known. The junction had 15 bases not matched to a gene; V was cut back by 8 bases and J by 3 bases. This CDR3 is built from 16 residues. Germline V gene sequence: CDR1 SNHLY, CDR2 FYNNEI. This entry belongs to a study of post-analysis software for immune sequencing data. Study at large: Included among the disease courses, which were recorded for the cohort, were relapsing-remitting, secondary progressive and progressive-relapsing multiple sclerosis.

Carried by the TCR beta cDNA libraries were unique molecular identifiers. With roughly 0.9 to 11 million T cells as the source, roughly 0.5 million cDNA molecules resulted. TCRdb fed the PCR reads into MiXCR, producing one record per CDR3 protein. The data hold 450,000 or so distinct CDR3 sequences, with around 40% observed a single time. Findings of the study overall: By F measure, strong co-clustering occurred among samples prepared in the same batch. Relative to controls, patients with multiple sclerosis showed significantly lower normalized Chao1 diversity. In patients, about five TRBV segments were more frequent than in controls, with TRBV5-6, TRBV5-1 and TRBV20-1 among them.

This chain connects TRBV2 to TRBJ2-7; 8 bases agree with TRBD2. The TCR originated in a girl under 18 with multiple sclerosis. Material: blood. The CDR3 DNA reads TGTGCCAGCTTACTCTCCAGACTAGCGAATAACTACGAGCAGTACTTC. It is translated as CASLLSRLANNYEQYF.